The 24 T cell receptor beta chains below all came from one sample that was sequenced in a study of CD8 T cells in ankylosing spondylitis. Study-level points and caveats: In ankylosing spondylitis blood, a motif of about 8 highly homologous TCR beta variants appeared characteristic.

These receptors have no known antigen. In TCRdb, the 5' RACE reads were re-called with MiXCR into one record per CDR3 protein. Of 750,000 to 850,000 distinct CDR3 sequences listed, about 12% are singletons. The sequenced material came from blood, either unsorted or a sorted T cell fraction (not recorded which). These receptors originate from a male donor with ankylosing spondylitis.

This clonotype was seen ten or more times. This chain connects TRBV12-3 or TRBV12-4 to TRBJ2-1; D ambiguous. Trimming shortened V by 6 bases and J by 5 bases, and 23 bases separated the two germline ends. This CDR3 spans 17 amino acids. CDR3 DNA: TGTGCCAGCAGCCCCTATATGCTGGGTATCTCGAACAATGAGCAGTTCTTC. Residues: CASSPYMLGISNNEQFF.

There are a few counts of this clonotype. The gene calls are TRBV12-3 or TRBV12-4 and TRBJ2-6; D remains ambiguous. Trimming stripped 3 bases from V and 12 bases from J, with 9 bases between. The CDR3 consists of 12 residues. For the CDR3, the DNA is TGTGCCAGCAGTTTTCGGCAAGCCGTCCTGACTTTC. This translates into CASSFRQAVLTF.

At least ten counts were recorded for this clonotype. V and J are TRBV20-1 and TRBJ1-5; D remains unclear. With 6 bases removed from V and 1 base from J, the gap between germline ends came to 10 bases. The CDR3 is 13 residues long. Germline CDR1 is DFQATT and CDR2 is SNEGSKA (reference sequence). CDR3 in DNA: TGCAGTGCGGTGCGGGTGAGCAATCAGCCCCAGCATTTT. It yields the protein CSAVRVSNQPQHF.

In this sample, this clonotype turned up many times. The chain couples TRBV5-1 to TRBJ1-1; D unresolved. Trimming took 2 bases from V and 1 from J, leaving 6 bases between them. The CDR3 loop spans 13 amino acids. Germline CDR1 and CDR2: SGHRS and YFSETQ. The CDR3 spells CASSFEGNTEAFF. CDR3 DNA sequence: TGCGCCAGCAGCTTCGAAGGGAACACTGAAGCTTTCTTT. Together with reference TRBV5-1 and TRBJ1-1, the CDR3 gives the full variable domain: KAGVTQTPRYLIKTRGQQVTLSCSPISGHRSVSWYQQTPGQGLQFLFEYFSETQRNKGNFPGRFSGRQFSNSRSEMNVSTLELGDSALYLCASSFEGNTEAFFGQGTRLTVV.

This clonotype was seen only a few times. The rearrangement links TRBV4-2 to TRBJ2-1, with 11 positions matching TRBD2. The germline gives CDR1 LGHNA, CDR2 YNFKEQ. The CDR3 is made up of 16 amino acids. The junction had 6 bases not matched to a gene; V was cut back by 1 base and J by 7 bases. The CDR3 sequence: CASSQAPSGRRNEQFF. Written as DNA, the CDR3 is TGTGCCAGCAGCCAAGCCCCTAGCGGGAGGAGAAATGAGCAGTTCTTC.

This clonotype came up many times. This chain connects TRBV9 to TRBJ1-1, with 8 bases fitting TRBD1. Germline V lookup: CDR1 SGDLS, CDR2 YYNGEE. After removal of 2 bases from V and 4 bases from J, the junction contained 1 base not matched to a gene. The CDR3 covers 13 residues. The CDR3 is CASSVDRGTEAFF. The CDR3 DNA reads as TGTGCCAGCAGCGTCGACAGGGGCACTGAAGCTTTCTTT.

The chain is built from TRBV12-3 or TRBV12-4 and TRBJ1-1; no clear D. There are 11 residues in the CDR3. V lost 5 bases and J lost 11, with 12 bases in between. CDR3 coding DNA: TGTGCCAGCAGTCCCACAGTGCGGGCTTTCTTT. Protein sequence: CASSPTVRAFF.

This clonotype has more than one count but fewer than ten. V usage is TRBV29-1 and J usage is TRBJ1-5; the D gene is possibly TRBD1 (5 bases). The germline V and J ends were trimmed by 6 bases and 3 bases, with 15 bases remaining between them. CDR1 and CDR2 from the germline V gene are SQVTM and ANQGSEA. The length of the CDR3 is 14 residues. CDR3 in amino acids: CSVTLDTPNQPQHF. The CDR3 DNA is TGCAGCGTCACCCTGGACACTCCCAATCAGCCCCAGCATTTT.

In its sample, this clonotype was seen a few times. This sequence joins TRBV10-3 and TRBJ1-5; unclear D gene. This CDR3 spans 14 amino acids. CDR1 and CDR2 from the germline V gene are ENHRY and SYGVKD. The V gene lost 2 bases and the J gene lost 3 bases, with 8 bases spanning the gap. CDR3 loop: CAISEGVVNQPQHF. Written as DNA, the CDR3 is TGTGCCATCAGTGAGGGGGTCGTCAATCAGCCCCAGCATTTT.

This clonotype was picked up a small number of times. CDR3 region: CATSDPSGSEQYF. CDR3 coding DNA: TGTGCCACCAGTGATCCCTCTGGGAGCGAGCAGTACTTC. This chain connects TRBV24-1 to TRBJ2-7; D perhaps matches TRBD2 (5 bases). CDR3 length: 13 residues. The germline CDR1 and CDR2 sequences are KGHDR and SFDVKD. With 3 bases removed from V and 6 bases from J, the gap between germline ends came to 11 bases.

This clonotype was counted between two and nine times. This chain uses TRBV20-1 with TRBJ2-5; the D gene is possibly TRBD2 (5 bases). Germline V CDR1 and CDR2: DFQATT, SNEGSKA (reference sequence). The ends were cut back, 7 bases at V and 2 bases at J, with 17 bases in the middle. The CDR3 loop spans 14 amino acids. The CDR3 coding sequence is TGCAGTGGGAAAGGTGGAGCGGAGCAAGAGACCCAGTACTTC. It is translated as CSGKGGAEQETQYF.

This clonotype showed up just a few times. The chain uses TRBV18 and TRBJ2-3; no clear D. The CDR3 loop spans 13 amino acids. Germline loops: CDR1 KGHSH, CDR2 LQKENI. Trimming left V 5 bases short and J 4 bases short, with 10 bases between. The CDR3 sequence: CASSTQEADTQYF. CDR3 nucleotides: TGTGCCAGCTCAACTCAAGAAGCAGATACGCAGTATTTT.

The chain employs TRBV4-3 and TRBJ2-5, with D perhaps matching TRBD1 (5 bases). Trimming took 0 bases from V and 6 from J, leaving 11 bases between them. This CDR3 has 14 amino acids. The germline V gene has CDR1 LGHNA and CDR2 YSLEER. The CDR3 coding sequence is TGCGCCAGCAGCCAAGAATTAGGGGTAAAGACCCAGTACTTC. Residues: CASSQELGVKTQYF.

J is TRBJ1-4 and V is TRBV4-3, with D maybe TRBD1 (6 bases). Germline loops: CDR1 LGHNA, CDR2 YSLEER. This CDR3 region has 14 residues. The V and J ends lost 3 bases and 6 bases respectively, with 11 bases between them. CDR3 protein: CASSHGTSYEKLFF. Written as DNA, the CDR3 is TGCGCCAGCAGCCACGGGACAAGTTATGAAAAACTGTTTTTT.

This clonotype was found many times. The chain employs TRBV4-1 and TRBJ1-1; maybe TRBD1 (6 bases). Per germline, CDR1 MGHRA and CDR2 YSYEKL. Trimming took 4 bases from V and 0 from J, leaving 15 bases between them. This CDR3 comprises 16 residues. The CDR3 sequence is CASSRGGGRLNTEAFF. CDR3 sequence (DNA): TGCGCCAGCAGCCGTGGGGGGGGCAGATTGAACACTGAAGCTTTCTTT.

This clonotype was seen at least ten times. The chain links TRBV7-2 to TRBJ2-3; D unresolved. V lost 1 base to trimming and J lost 0 bases, with 8 bases between them. CDR1 is SGHTA and CDR2 is FQGNSA in the germline V gene. The CDR3 sequence is 15 residues long. The chain's CDR3 is CASSLVSSSTDTQYF. Written as DNA, the CDR3 is TGTGCCAGCAGCTTAGTATCCTCGAGCACAGATACGCAGTATTTT.

This clonotype occurred many times. The chain recombines TRBV29-1 with TRBJ2-7; D is possibly TRBD2 (5 bases). This CDR3 comprises 13 residues. The V gene lost 4 bases and the J gene lost 3 bases, with 13 bases spanning the gap. Germline assignment: CDR1 SQVTM and CDR2 ANQGSEA. The CDR3 DNA follows: TGCAGCGTTGTGGTTGGAGGACTCTACGAGCAGTACTTC. Its protein product is CSVVVGGLYEQYF.

The chain recombines TRBV7-2 with TRBJ2-7; TRBD2 aligns across 7 bases. V shed 2 bases, J shed 3 bases, and the junction held 1 base outside the gene matches. Germline-derived CDR1 and CDR2 are SGHTA and FQGNSA. This CDR3 region has 13 residues. This CDR3 is CASSLQRGYEQYF. CDR3 nucleotide sequence: TGTGCCAGCAGCTTACAGCGGGGCTACGAGCAGTACTTC.

CDR3: CASSLVVVSGYTF. As DNA, the CDR3 is TGTGCCAGCAGCTTGGTGGTTGTGAGTGGCTACACCTTC. The V and J genes are TRBV7-9 and TRBJ1-2; D unresolved. The CDR3 runs to 13 residues. Between the trimmed V and J ends, which lost 3 bases and 7 bases, there was a span of 12 bases. CDR1 and CDR2 from the germline V gene are SEHNR and FQNEAQ (reference sequence).

In its sample, this clonotype was seen a few times. The chain uses TRBV6-1 and TRBJ2-7, with D tentatively TRBD1 (6 bases). Germline CDR1 and CDR2: MNHNS and SASEGT. The CDR3 is 13 residues long. V was cut by 5 bases and J by 3 bases, with 11 bases left in between. CDR3 region: CASSLRDNYEQYF. CDR3 in DNA: TGTGCCAGCAGTCTCCGGGACAACTACGAGCAGTACTTC.

This clonotype was recorded many times. The V call is TRBV12-5, the J call TRBJ1-1; TRBD1 is a possible D gene (6 bases). Trimming took 8 bases from V and 7 from J, leaving 20 bases between them. Germline CDR1 LGHNT, CDR2 FRNRAP. The CDR3 extends over 14 amino acids. CDR3 DNA: TGTGCTAGTAGTTGGGACACCTCAGGTGTTGAAGCTTTCTTT. As protein: CASSWDTSGVEAFF. Full variable domain (rest looked up from reference TRBV12-5 and TRBJ1-1): DARVTQTPRHKVTEMGQEVTMRCQPILGHNTVFWYRQTMMQGLELLAYFRNRAPLDDSGMPKDRFSAEMPDATLATLKIQPSEPRDSAVYFCASSWDTSGVEAFFGQGTRLTVV.

The chain uses TRBV6-5 and TRBJ1-6; 8 nucleotides match TRBD1. The CDR3 spans 16 residues. V dropped 7 bases and J dropped 1; count of bases not matched to a gene: 6. The germline V gene has CDR1 MNHEY and CDR2 SVGAGI. The CDR3 sequence: CASISGGRSYNSPLHF. CDR3 nucleotide sequence: TGTGCCAGCATTTCAGGGGGCAGGTCCTATAATTCACCCCTCCACTTT.

V usage is TRBV6-2 or TRBV6-3 and J usage is TRBJ2-5; no clear D. This CDR3 is built from 13 residues. Trimming cost V 2 bases and J 4 bases, with 8 bases left between them. Germline values: CDR1 MNHEY, CDR2 SVGEGT. CDR3 sequence reads: CASSYRPIETQYF. CDR3 in DNA: TGTGCCAGCAGTTACCGACCCATAGAGACCCAGTACTTC.

In its sample, this clonotype was seen a few times. V and J are TRBV29-1 and TRBJ1-1; D gene ambiguous. The V and J ends lost 2 bases and 0 bases respectively, with 7 bases between them. Germline CDR1 and CDR2: SQVTM and ANQGSEA. This CDR3 has 13 residues. The CDR3 region is CSVEREVNTEAFF. CDR3 nucleotide sequence: TGCAGCGTTGAAAGGGAAGTGAACACTGAAGCTTTCTTT.